This T cell receptor (beta chain) emerged from a study of blood T cell repertoires in COVID-19. The CDR3 spans 15 residues. Per the germline V gene, CDR1 is SGDLS and CDR2 is YYNGEE. V lost 1 base, J lost 5 bases, and 2 bases stayed unmatched. The method was immunoSEQ multiplex PCR; TCRdb's version includes in-frame clones alone and lacks a portion of them. This table has 250,000 to 300,000 clones, roughly 86% appearing once. The V gene is TRBV9, the J gene TRBJ2-5; TRBD2 agrees at 13 bases. Specimen: peripheral blood. This receptor was identified in a woman aged 25 to 39 with COVID-19, enrolled during active disease. Written as DNA, the CDR3 is TGTGCCAGCAGCGTAACTAGCGGGAGGGCTGAGACCCAGTACTTC. Translating it yields CASSVTSGRAETQYF.